The T cell receptor (beta chain) under discussion was sequenced for a study of Ad26.COV2.S vaccination and SARS-CoV-2 variants. Background on the study: Sample donor was a member of the COV1001 Ad26.COV2.S trial arm. Once, or twice with 56 days between doses, Ad26.COV2.S was given intramuscularly.

This CDR3 region has 14 residues. With V trimmed by 2 bases and J by 14 bases, 7 bases remained unmatched. Germline CDR1 is MNHEY and CDR2 is SVGEGT. To note about this clone: What it binds is not known.

Study-level results: CD8+ and CD4+ T cells specific for spike reportedly responded with substantial breadth after vaccination. Across vaccine and placebo recipients, the breadth of non-spike TCRs was similar.

Treatment noted: about 20 received Ad26.COV2.S at low or high dose, single or two shots; a few received placebo; per-sample allocation not given. Day 63 following the first vaccine or placebo injection was when the samples were taken. Clones were sequenced by immunoSEQ multiplex PCR, and TCRdb holds only the in-frame ones, with some missing. The sample lists about 410,000 clones, about 92% occurring once. The sequence was collected from a person aged 18-65 years who received the Ad26.COV2.S COVID-19 vaccine or a placebo. This sample comprised peripheral blood, obtained in a trial of Ad26.COV2.S vaccine versus placebo. The chain combines TRBV6-2 or TRBV6-3 with TRBJ1-6; 9 bases fit TRBD1. As DNA, the CDR3 is TGTGCCAGCAGTTACACAACAGGGGGCAGAGCCCTCCACTTT. This sequence encodes CASSYTTGGRALHF.